This TCR delta chain was identified during a study of γδ T cells in repeated Plasmodium falciparum infection. In the study overall: Malaria-naive adults were infected with P. falciparum NF54 four times over roughly 600 days. Samples were taken at baseline, before some infections, and 21 days after each. Study-wide findings and caveats: Waves of new clonotype selection appeared after repeated controlled infections in Vdelta2-negative, largely Vdelta1+, gammadelta T cells.

This clone was picked up a small number of times. Its antigen remains unidentified. The amino acid sequence in TCRdb belongs to a much larger clone and departs from this DNA's translation at residue 21, likely a sequencing read error; the sequence shown is translated from the DNA. Vgamma9/Vdelta2+ and Vdelta2-negative gammadelta T cells were flow-sorted from PBMC for bulk sequencing. From germline, CDR1 is TSWWSYY and CDR2 QGS. This CDR3 comprises 23 residues. TCRdb re-called the multiplex PCR reads via CATT. The table lists roughly 93,000 delta-chain clones, 1.4% of them singletons, with 8.5% to 10% in the top ten.

The J gene has no call, while the V gene is TRDV1; TRDD3 is taken as the D call from the table, unchecked against the DNA. Sequencing input: gamma-delta T cells from blood. This sequence originates from a pool of human donors (malaria-infected and uninfected, not separated). CDR3 in amino acids: CALGEWYLGIPLLGAPYTDKPIF. CDR3 sequence (DNA): TGTGCTCTTGGGGAGTGGTATTTGGGGATCCCGCTACTGGGGGCCCCGTACACCGATAAACCCATCTTT.